A selection of T cell receptor beta chains follows, all from one sample in a study of shared clonotypes between healthy human individuals. This table comes from immunoSEQ multiplex PCR, and its TCRdb copy is limited to in-frame clones, with some not included. The table lists under 850,000 clones, about 91% of them singletons. The sample taken for sequencing was naive CD8+ T cells sorted from blood. All receptors derive from a man aged 25 to 40 in good health. CDR3s include the opening cysteine and the closing phenylalanine or tryptophan. Fields, in order: D gene, J gene, clone size, V gene, CDR3 protein, CDR3 DNA. D genes are given only for firm matches. Clone size is given for some rows only: seen once, a few or many times, or a class if the clone is expanded.

>.|TRBJ1-4|.|TRBV27
CASSLFLRGGGGNEKLFF
TGTGCCAGCAGTTTGTTTCTCCGAGGCGGAGGGGGGAATGAAAAACTGTTTTTT
>TRBD1|TRBJ1-2|.|TRBV15
CATSRDRTGALNYGYTF
TGTGCCACCAGCAGAGATAGGACAGGGGCCCTCAACTATGGCTACACCTTC
>TRBD1|TRBJ2-7|few|TRBV13
CASSLTPGQGHEQYF
TGTGCCAGCAGCCTAACCCCGGGACAGGGCCACGAGCAGTACTTC
>.|TRBJ1-1|.|TRBV7-9
CASSLQNTEAFF
TGTGCCAGCAGCCTGCAGAACACTGAAGCTTTCTTT
>.|TRBJ2-3|.|TRBV6-1
CASSPTKEFENTQYF
TGTGCCAGCAGTCCTACGAAGGAGTTTGAGAATACGCAGTATTTT
>.|TRBJ2-1|.|TRBV7-8
CASSLESGGSSYNEQFF
TGTGCCAGCAGCTTAGAATCCGGGGGAAGCTCCTACAATGAGCAGTTCTTC
>.|TRBJ1-5|.|TRBV7-9
CASSLEGGPQHF
TGTGCCAGCAGCTTGGAGGGCGGGCCCCAGCATTTT
>TRBD1|TRBJ2-2|once|TRBV11-2
CASSLRTGGHTGELFF
TGTGCCAGCAGCTTAAGGACAGGGGGTCACACCGGGGAGCTGTTTTTT
>TRBD1|TRBJ2-7|.|TRBV19
CASKGQGAPYEQYF
TGTGCCTCAAAGGGTCAGGGGGCGCCTTACGAGCAGTACTTC
>.|TRBJ2-2|.|TRBV15
CATSSLNTGELFF
TGTGCCACCAGCAGCCTGAACACCGGGGAGCTGTTTTTT
>.|TRBJ2-7|.|TRBV7-9
CASSFSSEQYF
TGTGCCAGCAGCTTTAGCTCCGAGCAGTACTTC
>.|TRBJ2-7|.|TRBV5-5
CASSSSETGLHEQYF
TGTGCCAGCAGTTCCTCCGAGACAGGTTTACACGAGCAGTACTTC
>.|TRBJ2-7|once|TRBV4-1
CASSQVPPSTSLGLYEQYF
TGCGCCAGCAGCCAAGTCCCCCCGAGCACTAGCTTAGGACTCTACGAGCAGTACTTC
>.|TRBJ1-1|.|TRBV10-3
CAISGGTEAFF
TGTGCCATCAGCGGGGGCACTGAAGCTTTCTTT
>.|TRBJ2-1|.|TRBV21-1
CASSPRTTSGNSEQFF
TGTGCCAGCAGCCCACGAACGACTAGCGGGAATTCTGAGCAGTTCTTC
>.|TRBJ1-5|few|TRBV2
CASSEVRDVNQPQHF
TGTGCCAGCAGTGAAGTACGGGACGTCAATCAGCCCCAGCATTTT
>.|TRBJ2-1|.|TRBV5-1
CASSHPHLTKRDNEQFF
TGCGCCAGCAGCCATCCCCACTTAACTAAGAGGGACAATGAGCAGTTCTTC
>.|TRBJ2-5|.|TRBV5-1
CASSLVGETQYF
TGCGCCAGCAGCTTGGTCGGGGAGACCCAGTACTTC